This record covers a single T cell receptor beta chain. These data come from a study of blood T cell repertoires in COVID-19. Study context: PBMCs, B-cell-depleted T cells, or T cells provided the cDNA or gDNA that made up the material.

Germline lookup yields CDR1 MGHDK and CDR2 SYGVNS. The CDR3 is 15 residues long. With 3 bases removed from V and 3 bases from J, the gap between germline ends came to 11 bases. The protocol was immunoSEQ multiplex PCR, while the TCRdb copy is restricted to in-frame clones and leaves out a portion. The table records around 260,000 clones, approximately 88% of them present only once. The sequence derives from a woman in her thirties or forties who had recovered from COVID-19. Sequences were obtained from peripheral blood. V usage is TRBV25-1 and J usage is TRBJ2-2, with a tentative D call TRBD1 (6 bases). The chain's CDR3 is CASSEKDSYTGELFF. In DNA form, the CDR3 reads TGTGCCAGCAGTGAGAAGGACAGCTACACCGGGGAGCTGTTTTTT. The variable domain in full, with the rest retrieved from reference TRBV25-1 and TRBJ2-2, is EADIYQTPRYLVIGTGKKITLECSQTMGHDKMYWYQQDPGMELHLIHYSYGVNSTEKGDLSSESTVSRIRTEHFPLTLESARPSHTSQYLCASSEKDSYTGELFFGEGSRLTVL.